This TCR beta chain is from a study of regulatory T cells in long-lasting Graves disease. Whole-study context: Prior antithyroid drug treatment in newly diagnosed Graves' patients lasted under 3 months. The study, taken as a whole, reports: Lower TCR diversity characterized persistent Graves' patients relative to newly diagnosed patients. New patients shared fewer public clonotypes (around 880) than persistent patients did (roughly 2,700).

Time point here: newly diagnosed GD, antithyroid drugs for less than 3 months. PBMCs provided the RNA from which the TCR library was made. Of note for this clonotype: Its matching antigen is unknown. The junction departs from germline at one end; a sequencing error may be responsible.

The CDR3 covers 14 residues. Germline lookup yields CDR1 SGHRS and CDR2 YFSETQ. The authors built TCR beta libraries using iRepertoire HTBI primers and Arm-PCR of CDR3 regions. TCRdb recomputed calls from the multiplex PCR reads with MiXCR, one row per CDR3 protein. The table shows around 460,000 distinct CDR3 sequences, with 14% occurring only once. These data were likewise used in another study, on T cells in Graves' hyperthyroidism and ophthalmopathy.

The receptor comes from a woman aged 45-60 years with Graves disease. Sequenced here: peripheral blood mononuclear cells (PBMCs), sampled at new diagnosis, from a patient treated with antithyroid drugs. The rearrangement uses TRBV5-1 and TRBJ1-2; D ambiguous. The CDR3 bases are TGTGCCAGCAGCCTGACACGGACTAACTATGGCTACACCTTC. Protein: CASSLTRTNYGYTF.